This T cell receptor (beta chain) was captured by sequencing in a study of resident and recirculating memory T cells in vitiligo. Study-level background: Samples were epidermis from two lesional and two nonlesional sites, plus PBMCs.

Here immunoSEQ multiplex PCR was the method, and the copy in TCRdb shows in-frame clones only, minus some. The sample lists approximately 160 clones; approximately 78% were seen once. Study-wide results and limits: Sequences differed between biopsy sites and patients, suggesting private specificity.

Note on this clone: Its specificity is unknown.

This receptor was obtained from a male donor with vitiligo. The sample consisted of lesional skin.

CDR3 in DNA: TGTGCCAGCAGTGAAGCTATCACAGGGGGGGGGTCCTACGAGCAGTACTTC. Protein: CASSEAITGGGSYEQYF. The chain couples TRBV6-1 to TRBJ2-7, with D possibly matching TRBD1 (8 bases). There are 17 residues in the CDR3. The V end was cut by 0 bases, the J end by 1 base, with 16 bases between. In germline, CDR1 is MNHNS, CDR2 SASEGT.